The T cell receptor beta chain described here comes from a study of T-cell reconstitution after alpha-beta-depleted transplantation in children. TCRbeta library construction was performed incorporating unique molecular identifiers. TCRdb re-called the PCR reads through MiXCR, storing one row per CDR3 protein. There are some 550,000 distinct CDR3 sequences in the sample; 15% to 20% occur only once, and 3.3% lies in the top ten. Losses at the gene ends were 4 bases for V and 2 bases for J; bases not matched to a gene: 8. CDR3 length equals 16 residues. Germline CDR1 and CDR2: KGHDR and SFDVKD. This TCR derives from a human donor who donated a stem cell graft to a child with acute lymphoblastic leukemia. The chain couples TRBV24-1 to TRBJ2-7; 9 bases agree with TRBD2. Sequencing used PBMCs from the stem cell graft donor, obtained from the stem cell graft. CDR3 amino acids: CATSEPASGRPYEQYF. As DNA, the CDR3 is TGTGCCACCAGTGAACCAGCCAGCGGGAGGCCCTACGAGCAGTACTTC.